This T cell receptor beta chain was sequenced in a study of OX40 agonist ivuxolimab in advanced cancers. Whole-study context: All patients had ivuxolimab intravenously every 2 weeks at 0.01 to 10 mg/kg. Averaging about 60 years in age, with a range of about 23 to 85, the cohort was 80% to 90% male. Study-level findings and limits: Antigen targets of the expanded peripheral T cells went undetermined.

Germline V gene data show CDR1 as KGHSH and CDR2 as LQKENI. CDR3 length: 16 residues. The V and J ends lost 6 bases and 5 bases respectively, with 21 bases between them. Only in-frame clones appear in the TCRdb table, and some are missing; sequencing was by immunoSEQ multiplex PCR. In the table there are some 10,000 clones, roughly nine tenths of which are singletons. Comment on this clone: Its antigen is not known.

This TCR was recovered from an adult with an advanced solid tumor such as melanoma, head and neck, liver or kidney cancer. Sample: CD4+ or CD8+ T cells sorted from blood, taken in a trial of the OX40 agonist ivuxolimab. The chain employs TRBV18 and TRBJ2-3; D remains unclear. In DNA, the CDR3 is TGTGCCAGCTCTCCGAGATCCTGGCACGTGGGAGATACGCAGTATTTT. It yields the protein CASSPRSWHVGDTQYF.